Listed below are T cell receptor beta chains from one sample, sequenced in a study of CXCR3-negative and CXCR3-positive naive CD8 T cells. Each CDR3 protein gets one entry in TCRdb, which reprocessed the 5' RACE reads and gives no DNA. This sample's table has 45,000 to 75,000 distinct CDR3 sequences. The sequencing sample was made of naive CXCR3- CD8+ T cells from blood. The source is a human donor in good health. Some clones in this sample may be carry-over from other donors' samples. Each CDR3 is given with its conserved first and last residue.

V: TRBV12-3/TRBV12-4; J: TRBJ2-2; CDR3: CASRKTENTGELFF
V: TRBV4-3; J: TRBJ1-1; CDR3: CASSRPQGRFTEAFF
V: TRBV6-5; J: TRBJ2-1; CDR3: CASSFVLRADYNEQFF
V: TRBV6-5; J: TRBJ2-7; CDR3: CASSYSQEAHYEQYF
V: TRBV7-6; J: TRBJ2-7; CDR3: CASSQGTGFHEQYF
V: TRBV7-9; J: TRBJ2-7; CDR3: CASSYRDSYEQYF
V: TRBV3-1; J: TRBJ2-7; CDR3: CASSPYGAGDGTRSYEQYF
V: TRBV10-3; J: TRBJ2-7; CDR3: CAISRGSQGPDYEQYF
V: TRBV28; J: TRBJ2-7; CDR3: CASSPETGVRYEQYF
V: TRBV7-3; J: TRBJ2-4; CDR3: CASSPGGAAKNIQYF
V: TRBV4-1; J: TRBJ1-4; CDR3: CASSRQGRDEKLFF
V: TRBV18; J: TRBJ1-1; CDR3: CASSPGVLGTEAFF
V: TRBV6-2/TRBV6-3; J: TRBJ2-3; CDR3: CASEFSGVTDTQYF
V: TRBV27; J: TRBJ1-2; CDR3: CASSPTGFYGYTF
V: TRBV14; J: TRBJ1-2; CDR3: CASSPTGQGTGYTF
V: TRBV7-9; J: TRBJ2-7; CDR3: CASSGNGRSYEQYF
V: TRBV29-1; J: TRBJ2-7; CDR3: CSVEWGYEQYF
V: TRBV20-1; J: TRBJ2-1; CDR3: CSADGTAPYNEQFF
V: TRBV5-1; J: TRBJ1-6; CDR3: CASSPGQGARNSPLHF
V: TRBV12-3/TRBV12-4; J: TRBJ1-6; CDR3: CASSLAQYKGALGSPLHF
V: TRBV7-2; J: TRBJ2-2; CDR3: CASSLRDFGTGELFF
V: TRBV5-4; J: TRBJ2-3; CDR3: CASSLRAGGPTDTQYF
V: TRBV7-9; J: TRBJ2-2; CDR3: CASSYSTDPNTGELFF